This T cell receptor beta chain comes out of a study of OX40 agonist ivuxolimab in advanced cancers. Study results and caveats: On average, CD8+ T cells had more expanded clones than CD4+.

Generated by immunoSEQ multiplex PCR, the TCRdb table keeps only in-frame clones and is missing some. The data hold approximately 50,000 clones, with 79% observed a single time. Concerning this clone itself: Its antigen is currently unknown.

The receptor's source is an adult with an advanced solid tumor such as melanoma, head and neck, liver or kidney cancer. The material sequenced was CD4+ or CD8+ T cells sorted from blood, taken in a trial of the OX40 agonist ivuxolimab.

CDR3 region: CASSPIEGVQPQHF. DNA for the CDR3: TGTGCCAGCAGTCCTATCGAGGGAGTTCAGCCCCAGCATTTT. V is TRBV27 and J is TRBJ1-5; no reliable D call. The germline V gene encodes CDR1 MNHEY and CDR2 SMNVEV (reference sequence). The CDR3 consists of 14 residues. Trimming stripped 5 bases from V and 6 bases from J, with 14 bases between.